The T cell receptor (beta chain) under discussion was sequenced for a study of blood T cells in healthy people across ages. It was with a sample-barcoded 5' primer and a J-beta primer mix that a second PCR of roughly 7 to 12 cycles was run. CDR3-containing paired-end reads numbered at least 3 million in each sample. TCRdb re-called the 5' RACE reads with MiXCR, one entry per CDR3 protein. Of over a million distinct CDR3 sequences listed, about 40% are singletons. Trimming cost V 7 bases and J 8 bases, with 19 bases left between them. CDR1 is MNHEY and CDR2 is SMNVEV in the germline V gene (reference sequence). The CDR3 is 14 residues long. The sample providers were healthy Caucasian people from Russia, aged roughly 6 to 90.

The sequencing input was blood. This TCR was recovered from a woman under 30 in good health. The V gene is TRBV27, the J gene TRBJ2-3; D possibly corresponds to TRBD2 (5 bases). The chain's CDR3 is CASTLKASLATQYF. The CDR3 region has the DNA TGTGCCAGCACCCTAAAGGCTAGCCTAGCTACGCAGTATTTT.